This paragraph covers one T cell receptor (beta chain) sequence. The antigen remains undetermined. Other DNA sequences from this sample encode an identical CDR3 as well. In the authors' workflow: Without quality scores, immunoSEQ junctional reads could not be filtered like full-length reads. TCRdb's copy holds only in-frame clones and misses some; the assay was immunoSEQ multiplex PCR. Clonal size and the V and J genes are those of that table, whereas D and trimming came from the DNA. The sample has 2 million to 3 million clones; 90% to 95% are singletons. The source of the sample is a study of shared clonotypes between healthy human individuals. Study details: The cohort had two women and a few men, ages 18 to 49. Study-wide results and limits: What limited the represented genetic and exposure-history diversity was the small number of donors. Naive CD4 clonotypes overlapped across a few donors at about 5.2%.

V gave up 4 bases and J gave up 0 bases; unmatched junction bases: 3. Germline V gives CDR1 ENHRY, CDR2 SYGVKD. This CDR3 region has 15 residues. This chain joins TRBV10-3 and TRBJ1-5; 7 bases are shared with TRBD1. Sequencing input: naive CD4+ T cells sorted from blood. The subset is: CD45RA+ positively selected. The TCR sequence derives from a man between 18 and 29 years old in good health. This CDR3 reads CAISATGDSNQPQHF. CDR3 DNA sequence: TGTGCCATCAGTGCTACAGGGGATAGCAATCAGCCCCAGCATTTT.